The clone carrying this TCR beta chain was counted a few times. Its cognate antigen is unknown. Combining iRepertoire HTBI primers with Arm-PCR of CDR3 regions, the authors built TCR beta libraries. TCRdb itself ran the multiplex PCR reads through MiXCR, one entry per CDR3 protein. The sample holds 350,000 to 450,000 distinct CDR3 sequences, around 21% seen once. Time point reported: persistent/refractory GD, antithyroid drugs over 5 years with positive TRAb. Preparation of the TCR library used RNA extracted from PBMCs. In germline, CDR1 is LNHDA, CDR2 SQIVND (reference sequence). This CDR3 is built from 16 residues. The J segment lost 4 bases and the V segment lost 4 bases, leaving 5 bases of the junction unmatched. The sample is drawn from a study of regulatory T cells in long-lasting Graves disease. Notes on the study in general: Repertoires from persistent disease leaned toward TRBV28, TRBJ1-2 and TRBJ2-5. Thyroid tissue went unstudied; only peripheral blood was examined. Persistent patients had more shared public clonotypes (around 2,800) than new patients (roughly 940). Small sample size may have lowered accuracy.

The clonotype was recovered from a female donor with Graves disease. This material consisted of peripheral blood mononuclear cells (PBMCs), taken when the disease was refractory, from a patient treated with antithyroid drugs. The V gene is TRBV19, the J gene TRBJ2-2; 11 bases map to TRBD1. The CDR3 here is CASSNSDRGRTGELFF. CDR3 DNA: TGTGCCAGTAGTAATTCGGACAGGGGGCGCACCGGGGAGCTGTTTTTT.